The 24 T cell receptor beta chains presented below share a single source sample, sequenced in a study of blood T cell repertoires in COVID-19. Assay: immunoSEQ multiplex PCR; the TCRdb copy retains only in-frame clones and omits some. The sample carries 250,000 to 300,000 clones, around 90% recorded once. Material: peripheral blood. These receptors were collected from a man between 45 and 60 years old with acute or convalescent COVID-19.

The chain links TRBV19 to TRBJ1-6, with 8 positions matching TRBD1. The CDR3 contains 14 residues. With 7 bases clipped from V and 4 bases from J, the junction kept 3 bases outside the gene matches. Germline assignment: CDR1 LNHDA and CDR2 SQIVND (reference sequence). Here the CDR3 reads CASTGGEYNSPLHF. CDR3 coding DNA: TGTGCCAGTACAGGGGGCGAATATAATTCACCCCTCCACTTT.

The gene calls are TRBV7-9 and TRBJ1-1; D is uncertain. Trimming took off 5 bases at V and 0 bases at J, with 10 bases between the two ends. The CDR3 has 14 residues. Per germline, CDR1 SEHNR and CDR2 FQNEAQ (reference sequence). CDR3 DNA: TGTGCCAGCAGCGAAAGCGGGATGAACACTGAAGCTTTCTTT. Protein: CASSESGMNTEAFF. Using reference TRBV7-9 and TRBJ1-1 for the parts outside the CDR3, the full variable domain is DTGVSQNPRHKITKRGQNVTFRCDPISEHNRLYWYRQTLGQGPEFLTYFQNEAQLEKSRLLSDRFSAERPKGSFSTLEIQRTEQGDSAMYLCASSESGMNTEAFFGQGTRLTVV.

The chain employs TRBV27 and TRBJ1-2, with D perhaps TRBD1 (6 bases). Deletions cut 8 bases from V and 4 bases from J, with 14 bases between. The CDR3 has 13 amino acids. CDR1 MNHEY and CDR2 SMNVEV come from the germline V gene (reference sequence). The CDR3 spells CASADGQFYGYTF. As DNA, the CDR3 is TGTGCCAGCGCGGACGGACAGTTCTATGGCTACACCTTC.

This clone was seen a single time. The chain recombines TRBV11-2 with TRBJ2-4, with 10 bases aligning to TRBD1. The length of the CDR3 is 15 residues. The germline V gene encodes CDR1 SGHAT and CDR2 FQNNGV. V lost 4 bases, J lost 6 bases, and 6 bases stayed unmatched. This CDR3 is CASSSTGGQGNIQYF. The CDR3, as DNA: TGTGCCAGCAGCTCGACAGGGGGCCAAGGAAACATTCAGTACTTC.

The rearrangement uses TRBV5-4 and TRBJ1-2, with TRBD1 matching 7 bases. Trimming removed 4 bases from V and 4 bases from J; junction bases left unmatched: 4. The germline V gene encodes CDR1 SGHNT and CDR2 YYREEE (reference sequence). CDR3 length: 13 amino acids. The CDR3 DNA sequence: TGTGCCAGCAGCCCCGGACAGGTCTATGGCTACACCTTC. Translation gives CASSPGQVYGYTF.

This clone was recorded once. The genes are TRBV6-5 and TRBJ2-5, with D tentatively TRBD1 (5 bases). This CDR3 spans 13 amino acids. In germline, CDR1 is MNHEY, CDR2 SVGAGI. Trimming removed 6 bases from V and 1 base from J, with 9 bases in between. CDR3 residues: CASRSTVQETQYF. Written as DNA, the CDR3 is TGTGCCAGCAGATCGACAGTCCAAGAGACCCAGTACTTC.

V usage is TRBV7-3 and J usage is TRBJ2-2; D is unclear. Germline values: CDR1 SGHTA, CDR2 FQGTGA. The CDR3 is made up of 17 amino acids. V lost 4 bases and J 1 base, leaving 16 bases between the germline ends. CDR3 residues: CASSSRGGRGNTGELFF. The CDR3 region has the DNA TGTGCCAGCAGCTCGCGAGGTGGCCGCGGGAACACCGGGGAGCTGTTTTTT.

This chain links TRBV5-5 with TRBJ1-5, with a tentative D call TRBD1 (6 bases). Germline CDR1 reads SGHKS; CDR2 reads YYEKEE (reference sequence). The V gene lost 2 bases and the J gene lost 7 bases, with 13 bases spanning the gap. This CDR3 has 14 residues. The CDR3 region is CASSLQGLQQPQHF. DNA for the CDR3: TGTGCCAGCAGCTTACAGGGTTTACAACAGCCCCAGCATTTT.

V and J are TRBV7-9 and TRBJ1-6; D call uncertain. CDR1 SEHNR and CDR2 FQNEAQ come from the germline V gene (reference sequence). The V end was cut by 0 bases, the J end by 8 bases, with 5 bases between. The CDR3 consists of 13 residues. The CDR3 region is CASSLAQDSPLHF. The CDR3, as DNA: TGTGCCAGCAGCTTAGCGCAGGATTCACCCCTCCACTTT.

V is TRBV7-9 and J is TRBJ1-2; no clear D. Germline loops: CDR1 SEHNR, CDR2 FQNEAQ (reference sequence). The CDR3 sequence is 13 residues long. Trimming removed 5 bases from V and 8 bases from J, with 15 bases in between. In DNA, the CDR3 is TGTGCCAGCAGCCGGGAGGGTTTGGGCGGCTACACCTTC. Translation: CASSREGLGGYTF. The full variable domain, its missing parts supplied by reference TRBV7-9 and TRBJ1-2, is DTGVSQNPRHKITKRGQNVTFRCDPISEHNRLYWYRQTLGQGPEFLTYFQNEAQLEKSRLLSDRFSAERPKGSFSTLEIQRTEQGDSAMYLCASSREGLGGYTFGSGTRLTVV.

This rearrangement joins TRBV6-1 to TRBJ1-2, with D possibly TRBD1 on 6 matching bases. CDR3 length: 14 amino acids. Deletions cut 1 base from V and 4 bases from J, with 10 bases between. Germline values: CDR1 MNHNS, CDR2 SASEGT. CDR3 region: CASSEGGGGYGYTF. For the CDR3, the DNA is TGTGCCAGCAGTGAAGGCGGGGGCGGCTATGGCTACACCTTC.

The V and J genes are TRBV30 and TRBJ2-7, with TRBD2 identical over 8 bases. The V gene's germline CDR1 is GTSNPN and CDR2 SVGIG (reference sequence). Trimming removed 4 bases from V and 3 bases from J; junction bases left unmatched: 5. The length of the CDR3 is 13 residues. This chain's CDR3 is CAWTGGNFYEQYF. The CDR3 bases are TGTGCCTGGACGGGGGGGAACTTCTACGAGCAGTACTTC.

DNA for the CDR3: TGTGCCAGCTCACCAGTAGCGGGGGTCTACGAGCAGTACTTC. Its translation is CASSPVAGVYEQYF. The chain joins TRBV18 to TRBJ2-7; the match to TRBD2 covers 9 bases. The trim removed 2 bases at V and 3 bases at J, leaving 2 bases unmatched. The CDR3 length is 14 residues. Per the germline V gene, CDR1 is KGHSH and CDR2 is LQKENI. Using reference TRBV18 and TRBJ2-7 for the parts outside the CDR3, the full variable domain is NAGVMQNPRHLVRRRGQEARLRCSPMKGHSHVYWYRQLPEEGLKFMVYLQKENIIDESGMPKERFSAEFPKEGPSILRIQQVVRGDSAAYFCASSPVAGVYEQYFGPGTRLTVT.

This rearrangement joins TRBV10-3 to TRBJ2-3; D perhaps matches TRBD1 (6 bases). Germline-derived CDR1 and CDR2 are ENHRY and SYGVKD. The V gene lost 0 bases and the J gene lost 3 bases, with 7 bases spanning the gap. This CDR3 comprises 14 residues. CDR3 amino acids: CAISESRGTDTQYF. In DNA form, the CDR3 reads TGTGCCATCAGTGAGTCGAGGGGGACAGATACGCAGTATTTT.

This clone was detected a few times. This chain uses TRBV29-1 with TRBJ2-1; 10 bases map to TRBD2. Germline lookup yields CDR1 SQVTM and CDR2 ANQGSEA. This CDR3 spans 15 amino acids. V shed 1 base and J 4 bases; nucleotides not matched to a gene: 4. This chain's CDR3 is CSVEVGTSVYNEQFF. CDR3 sequence (DNA): TGCAGCGTTGAAGTAGGGACTAGCGTATACAATGAGCAGTTCTTC.

The chain carries TRBV19 and TRBJ1-2; 7 nucleotides line up with TRBD1. V lost 5 bases to trimming and J lost 5 bases; unmatched junction nucleotides: 23. The V gene's germline CDR1 is LNHDA and CDR2 SQIVND (reference sequence). CDR3 length: 19 amino acids. The CDR3 DNA reads TGTGCCAGTAGTGCAGGGGACAGCCTGACCTACAAGGGAAGATATGGCTACACCTTC. Translation: CASSAGDSLTYKGRYGYTF.

V gene TRBV30 combines with J gene TRBJ1-6; 7 bases are shared with TRBD1. In germline, CDR1 is GTSNPN, CDR2 SVGIG (reference sequence). V gave up 5 bases and J gave up 9 bases; unmatched junction bases: 7. This CDR3 contains 13 residues. CDR3 in amino acids: CAWALGGGSPLHF. DNA for the CDR3: TGTGCCTGGGCCCTAGGGGGCGGTTCACCCCTCCACTTT.

The V call is TRBV27, the J call TRBJ1-2, with D maybe TRBD1 (6 bases). With 3 bases removed from V and 6 bases from J, the gap between germline ends came to 14 bases. Germline CDR1 reads MNHEY; CDR2 reads SMNVEV (reference sequence). The CDR3 has 14 amino acids. The CDR3, as DNA: TGTGCCAGCAGTTTCCTGACAGGAGACCATGGCTACACCTTC. As protein: CASSFLTGDHGYTF.

The chain uses TRBV30 and TRBJ2-1, with TRBD2 matching 9 bases. V trimming: 3 bases; J trimming: 4 bases; junction bases outside the gene matches: 19. Germline assignment: CDR1 GTSNPN and CDR2 SVGIG (reference sequence). The CDR3 consists of 19 residues. The CDR3 region is CAWSYGLAGSPPLYNEQFF. DNA of the CDR3: TGTGCCTGGAGCTATGGGCTAGCGGGGTCTCCTCCCCTATACAATGAGCAGTTCTTC.

This chain links TRBV5-6 with TRBJ1-2; 7 bases fit TRBD1. The junction had 5 bases not matched to a gene; V was cut back by 3 bases and J by 3 bases. CDR1 is SGHDT and CDR2 is YYEEEE in the germline V gene. This CDR3 has 14 residues. In nucleotides, the CDR3 is TGTGCCAGCAGCTCGGGACAGACCTACTATGGCTACACCTTC. This sequence encodes CASSSGQTYYGYTF.

The chain couples TRBV4-2 to TRBJ1-3; D remains unclear. This CDR3 has 14 amino acids. The V end was cut by 1 base, the J end by 3 bases, with 7 bases between. Germline values: CDR1 LGHNA, CDR2 YNFKEQ. CDR3 region: CASSQGGVGNTIYF. The CDR3, as DNA: TGTGCCAGCAGCCAAGGCGGGGTTGGAAACACCATATATTTT.

V gene TRBV5-1 combines with J gene TRBJ1-2; possibly TRBD1 for D (5 bases). V was pared by 4 bases and J by 6 bases, with 19 bases between. The CDR3 extends over 15 amino acids. The germline V gene has CDR1 SGHRS and CDR2 YFSETQ. The CDR3 here is CASSPGGTLGDGYTF. CDR3 coding DNA: TGCGCCAGCAGCCCTGGCGGGACTCTAGGGGATGGCTACACCTTC.

The chain uses TRBV2 and TRBJ1-3; possible D gene TRBD1, 6 bases. The V end was cut by 6 bases, the J end by 5 bases, with 14 bases between. This CDR3 has 14 residues. Germline V CDR1 and CDR2: SNHLY, FYNNEI. The CDR3 region is CASRATGSRNTIYF. The CDR3 DNA reads TGTGCCAGCAGAGCGACAGGTTCAAGAAACACCATATATTTT.

The V gene is TRBV12-3 or TRBV12-4, the J gene TRBJ1-1; TRBD1 aligns across 7 bases. CDR3 length: 13 residues. Trimming removed 6 bases from V and 10 bases from J; junction bases left unmatched: 11. CDR3 DNA sequence: TGTGCCAGCAGGCTGAACGACCAGGGGGGAGCTTTCTTT. The encoded protein is CASRLNDQGGAFF.